Here is one T cell receptor beta chain with its context. The record originates from a study of blood T cell repertoires in COVID-19. Study as a whole: Sites in the United States, Italy and Spain provided acute and convalescent COVID-19 samples. Sources were T cells, B-cell-depleted T cells, or PBMCs; the material itself was cDNA or gDNA.

The CDR3 runs to 13 residues. The germline V gene has CDR1 SGHTA and CDR2 FQGNSA. Trimming took 2 bases from V and 2 from J, leaving 7 bases between them. Original handling: Nucleated cell number was recorded as an estimate derived from reference gene primer amplification. Assay used: immunoSEQ multiplex PCR; TCRdb lists only in-frame clones, some missing. V, J and clone size are those of that table, while D and trimming were read from the DNA. The data hold roughly 300,000 clones, with about four fifths observed a single time. Sequenced sample: peripheral blood. This chain links TRBV7-2 with TRBJ2-7; D is undetermined. The sequence was obtained from a human donor with COVID-19, enrolled during active disease. The donor label of this sample is uncertain. The CDR3: CASSLISPYEQYF. The DNA of the CDR3 is TGTGCCAGCAGCTTAATATCCCCCTACGAGCAGTACTTC.